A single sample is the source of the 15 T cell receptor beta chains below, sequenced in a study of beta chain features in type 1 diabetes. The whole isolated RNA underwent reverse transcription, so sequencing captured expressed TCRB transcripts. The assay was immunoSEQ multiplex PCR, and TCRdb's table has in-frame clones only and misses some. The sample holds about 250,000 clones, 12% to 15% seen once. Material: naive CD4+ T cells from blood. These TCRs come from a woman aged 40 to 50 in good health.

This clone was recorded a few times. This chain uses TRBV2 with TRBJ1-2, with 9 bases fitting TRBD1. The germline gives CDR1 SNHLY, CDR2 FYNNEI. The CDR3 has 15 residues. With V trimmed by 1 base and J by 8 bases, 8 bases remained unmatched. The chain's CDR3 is CASSEGGQGIGGYTF. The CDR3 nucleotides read TGTGCCAGCAGTGAAGGAGGACAGGGGATTGGGGGCTACACCTTC.

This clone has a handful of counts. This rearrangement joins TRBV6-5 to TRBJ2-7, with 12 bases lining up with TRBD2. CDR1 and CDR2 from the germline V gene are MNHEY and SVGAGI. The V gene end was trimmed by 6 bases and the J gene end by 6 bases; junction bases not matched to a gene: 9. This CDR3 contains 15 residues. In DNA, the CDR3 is TGTGCCAGCAGGTCCGGGACTAGCGGGCGCATCGAGCAGTACTTC. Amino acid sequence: CASRSGTSGRIEQYF.

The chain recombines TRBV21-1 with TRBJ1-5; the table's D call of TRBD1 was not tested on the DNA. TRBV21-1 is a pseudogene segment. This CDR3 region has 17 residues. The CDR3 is CASSKLGGQEGNQPQHF. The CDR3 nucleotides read TGTGCCAGCAGCAAACTTGGGGGACAGGAGGGAAATCAGCCCCAGCATTTT.

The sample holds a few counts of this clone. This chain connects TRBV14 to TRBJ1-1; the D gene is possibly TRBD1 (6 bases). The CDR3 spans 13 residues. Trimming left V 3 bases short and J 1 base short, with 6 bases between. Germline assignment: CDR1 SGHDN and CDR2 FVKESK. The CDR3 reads CASSQDRNTEAFF. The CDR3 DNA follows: TGTGCCAGCAGCCAGGACAGGAACACTGAAGCTTTCTTT.

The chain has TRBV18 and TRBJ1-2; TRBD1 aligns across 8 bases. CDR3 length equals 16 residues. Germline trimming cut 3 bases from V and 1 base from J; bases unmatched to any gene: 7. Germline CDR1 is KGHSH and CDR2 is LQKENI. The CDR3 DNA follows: TGTGCCAGCTCACCTGGGACAGGAGAATTTAACTATGGCTACACCTTC. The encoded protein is CASSPGTGEFNYGYTF.

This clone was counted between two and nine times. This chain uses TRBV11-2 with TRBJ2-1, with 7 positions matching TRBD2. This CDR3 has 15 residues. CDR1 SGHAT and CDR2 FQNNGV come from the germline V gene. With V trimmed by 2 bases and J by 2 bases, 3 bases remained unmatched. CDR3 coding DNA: TGTGCCAGCAGCTTAAACCGGGAGGCCTACAATGAGCAGTTCTTC. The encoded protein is CASSLNREAYNEQFF.

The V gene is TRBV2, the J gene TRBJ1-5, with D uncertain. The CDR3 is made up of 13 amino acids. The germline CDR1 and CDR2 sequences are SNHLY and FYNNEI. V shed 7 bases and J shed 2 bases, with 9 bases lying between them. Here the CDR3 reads CASNSRGNQPQHF. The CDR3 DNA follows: TGTGCCAGCAACTCGAGGGGCAATCAGCCCCAGCATTTT.

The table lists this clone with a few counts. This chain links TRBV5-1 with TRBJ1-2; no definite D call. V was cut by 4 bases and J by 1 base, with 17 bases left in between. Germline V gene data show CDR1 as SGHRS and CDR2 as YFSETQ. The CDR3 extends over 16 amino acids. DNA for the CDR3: TGCGCCAGCAGCCGGCTTATTGGAGAGGGTAACTATGGCTACACCTTC. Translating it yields CASSRLIGEGNYGYTF.

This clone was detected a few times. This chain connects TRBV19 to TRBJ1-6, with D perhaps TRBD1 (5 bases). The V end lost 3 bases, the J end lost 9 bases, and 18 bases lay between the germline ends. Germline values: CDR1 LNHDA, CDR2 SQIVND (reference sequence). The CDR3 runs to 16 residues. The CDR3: CASSMGGGGISSPLHF. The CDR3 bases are TGTGCCAGTAGTATGGGGGGAGGTGGCATAAGTTCACCCCTCCACTTT.

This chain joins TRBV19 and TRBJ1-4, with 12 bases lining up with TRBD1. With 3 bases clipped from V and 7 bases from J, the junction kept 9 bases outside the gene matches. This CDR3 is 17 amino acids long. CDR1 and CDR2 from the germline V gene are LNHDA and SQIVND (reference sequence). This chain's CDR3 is CASSMGQGASWGEKLFF. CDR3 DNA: TGTGCCAGTAGTATGGGACAGGGGGCCTCCTGGGGTGAAAAACTGTTTTTT. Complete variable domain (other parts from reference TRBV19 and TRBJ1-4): DGGITQSPKYLFRKEGQNVTLSCEQNLNHDAMYWYRQDPGQGLRLIYYSQIVNDFQKGDIAEGYSVSREKKESFPLTVTSAQKNPTAFYLCASSMGQGASWGEKLFFGSGTQLSVL.

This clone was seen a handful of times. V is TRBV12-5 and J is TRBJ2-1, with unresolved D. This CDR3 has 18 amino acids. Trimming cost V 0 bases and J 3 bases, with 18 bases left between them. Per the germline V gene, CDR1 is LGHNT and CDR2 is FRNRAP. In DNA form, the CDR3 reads TGTGCTAGTGGTTTGGTACTCCGTCCAGGAAACTTCTACAATGAGCAGTTCTTC. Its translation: CASGLVLRPGNFYNEQFF.

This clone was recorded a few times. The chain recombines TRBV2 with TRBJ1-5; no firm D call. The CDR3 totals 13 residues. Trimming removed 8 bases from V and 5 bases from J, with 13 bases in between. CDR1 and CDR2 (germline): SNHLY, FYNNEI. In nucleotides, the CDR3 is TGTGCCAGCGGAGCGGTGTACGATCAGCCCCAGCATTTT. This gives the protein CASGAVYDQPQHF.

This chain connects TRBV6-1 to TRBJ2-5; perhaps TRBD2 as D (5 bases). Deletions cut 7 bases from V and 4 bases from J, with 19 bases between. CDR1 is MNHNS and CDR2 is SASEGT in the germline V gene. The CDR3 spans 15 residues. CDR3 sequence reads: CASIQEGGGSETQYF. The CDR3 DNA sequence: TGTGCCAGCATTCAAGAGGGTGGCGGGTCAGAGACCCAGTACTTC.

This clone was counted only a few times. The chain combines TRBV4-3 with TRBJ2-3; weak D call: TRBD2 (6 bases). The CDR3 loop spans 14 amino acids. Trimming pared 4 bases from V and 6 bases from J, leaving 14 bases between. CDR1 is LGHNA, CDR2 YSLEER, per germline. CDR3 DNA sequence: TGCGCCAGCAGCCTCGGGACTGGACCGGATACGCAGTATTTT. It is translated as CASSLGTGPDTQYF.

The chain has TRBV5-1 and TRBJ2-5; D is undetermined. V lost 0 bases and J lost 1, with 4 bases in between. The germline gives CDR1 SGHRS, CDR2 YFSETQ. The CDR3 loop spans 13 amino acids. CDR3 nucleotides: TGCGCCAGCAGCTTGGCCTTCCAAGAGACCCAGTACTTC. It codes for CASSLAFQETQYF.